Listed here is a single TCR beta chain. This sample was taken from a study of blood T cell repertoires in COVID-19. Study-wide background: Donors in the United States, Italy and Spain gave samples during acute or convalescent COVID-19.

As handled by the study authors: Amplification of reference gene primers was used by the study to estimate nucleated cell counts. The protocol was immunoSEQ multiplex PCR, while the TCRdb copy is restricted to in-frame clones and leaves out a portion. V, J and clone size reflect that table, while D and trimming were determined from the DNA. The sample lists approximately 210,000 clones, about 88% occurring once. Between the trimmed V and J ends, which lost 4 bases and 6 bases, there was a span of 10 bases. The CDR3 runs to 13 residues. The origin of this receptor is a woman between 35 and 50 years old who had recovered from COVID-19. The sample comprised peripheral blood. V gene TRBV12-3 or TRBV12-4 combines with J gene TRBJ2-1, with D tentatively TRBD2 (5 bases). The DNA of the CDR3 is TGTGCCAGCAGTTCCCCCCGGGGCAATGAGCAGTTCTTC. This encodes CASSSPRGNEQFF.